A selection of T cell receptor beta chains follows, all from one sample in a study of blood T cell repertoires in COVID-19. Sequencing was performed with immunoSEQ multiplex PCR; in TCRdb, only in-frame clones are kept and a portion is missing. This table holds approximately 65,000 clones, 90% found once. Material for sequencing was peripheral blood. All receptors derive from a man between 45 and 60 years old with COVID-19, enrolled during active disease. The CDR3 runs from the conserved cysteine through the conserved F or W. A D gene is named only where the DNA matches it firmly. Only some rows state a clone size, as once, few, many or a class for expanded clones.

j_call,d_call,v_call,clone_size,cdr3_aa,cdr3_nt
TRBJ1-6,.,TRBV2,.,CASSEWLNSPLHF,TGTGCCAGCAGTGAATGGCTCAATTCACCCCTCCACTTT
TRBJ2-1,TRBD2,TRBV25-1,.,CASKGGSSYNEQFF,TGTGCCAGCAAGGGAGGGAGCTCCTACAATGAGCAGTTCTTC
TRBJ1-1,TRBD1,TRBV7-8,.,CASSFRGSLNTEAFF,TGTGCCAGCAGCTTCAGGGGGTCCCTGAACACTGAAGCTTTCTTT
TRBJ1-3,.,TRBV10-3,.,CAISEPRVSGNTIYF,TGTGCCATCAGTGAGCCCAGGGTCTCTGGAAACACCATATATTTT
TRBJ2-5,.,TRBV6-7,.,CASSYPRGGLQETQYF,TGTGCCAGCAGTTACCCGAGGGGGGGCCTTCAAGAGACCCAGTACTTC
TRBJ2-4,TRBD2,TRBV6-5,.,CASSLIGSGSIQYF,TGTGCCAGCAGCCTAATCGGTAGCGGGAGCATTCAGTACTTC
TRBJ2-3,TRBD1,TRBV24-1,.,CATRGTGFTDTQYF,TGTGCCACCAGAGGGACAGGGTTCACAGATACGCAGTATTTT
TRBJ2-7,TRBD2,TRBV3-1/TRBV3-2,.,CASSPWTSGKGEQYF,TGTGCCAGCAGCCCCTGGACTAGCGGGAAGGGGGAGCAGTACTTC
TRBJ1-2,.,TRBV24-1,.,CATSDLKRNYGYTF,TGTGCCACCAGTGATTTAAAACGGAACTATGGCTACACCTTC
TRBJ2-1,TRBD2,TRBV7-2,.,CASSPTGTSNEQFF,TGTGCCAGCAGCCCCACGGGGACTAGCAATGAGCAGTTCTTC
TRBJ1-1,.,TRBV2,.,CASSKRALNTEAFF,TGTGCCAGCAGTAAGAGGGCGCTTAACACTGAAGCTTTCTTT
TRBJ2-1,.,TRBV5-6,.,CASSWRLAGDPYNEQFF,TGTGCCAGCAGTTGGAGGCTCGCGGGCGATCCCTACAATGAGCAGTTCTTC
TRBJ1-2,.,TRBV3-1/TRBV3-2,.,CASSQDLAGFNYGYTF,TGTGCCAGCAGCCAAGATCTAGCCGGGTTCAACTATGGCTACACCTTC
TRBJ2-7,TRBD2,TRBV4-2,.,CASSQDLVLAGDYEQYF,TGTGCCAGCAGCCAAGATTTGGTACTAGCGGGAGATTACGAGCAGTACTTC
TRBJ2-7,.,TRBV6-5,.,CASDDLLGVVWQYF,TGTGCCAGCGACGATCTTTTGGGAGTGGTGTGGCAGTACTTC
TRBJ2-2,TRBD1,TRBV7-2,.,CASSSRQGARGGELFF,TGTGCCAGCAGCTCGAGACAGGGGGCGCGGGGCGGGGAGCTGTTTTTT
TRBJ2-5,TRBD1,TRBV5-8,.,CASSLTYGQVQETQYF,TGTGCCAGCAGCTTAACATATGGACAGGTCCAAGAGACCCAGTACTTC
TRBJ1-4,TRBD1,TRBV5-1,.,CASSRSGGNEKLFF,TGCGCCAGCAGCCGATCAGGGGGGAATGAAAAACTGTTTTTT
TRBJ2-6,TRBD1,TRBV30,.,CAWSRGTGRSGANVLTF,TGTGCCTGGAGTCGCGGGACAGGCCGCTCAGGGGCCAACGTCCTGACTTTC
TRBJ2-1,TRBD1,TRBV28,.,CASSQHGTGGNNEQFF,TGTGCCAGCAGTCAGCACGGGACAGGGGGTAACAATGAGCAGTTCTTC
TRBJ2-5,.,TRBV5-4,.,CASSTSSAQETQYF,TGTGCCAGCAGTACTAGTTCCGCTCAAGAGACCCAGTACTTC
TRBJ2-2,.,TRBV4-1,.,CASSRSPGTGELFF,TGCGCCAGCAGCCGATCACCAGGGACCGGGGAGCTGTTTTTT
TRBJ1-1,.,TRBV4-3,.,CASSHSQGLAFF,TGCGCCAGCAGCCACTCACAGGGATTGGCTTTCTTT
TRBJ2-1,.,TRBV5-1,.,CASRLDYRSTNEQFF,TGCGCCAGCAGGCTAGACTACCGCAGTACCAATGAGCAGTTCTTC
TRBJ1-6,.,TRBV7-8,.,CASSLARTNRESPLHF,TGTGCCAGCAGCTTAGCTCGGACAAACAGAGAATCACCCCTCCACTTT
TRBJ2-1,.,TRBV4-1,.,CASSQVALSSYNEQFF,TGCGCCAGCAGCCAAGTGGCCCTTTCCTCCTACAATGAGCAGTTCTTC
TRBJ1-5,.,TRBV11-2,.,CASSVQQNQPQHF,TGTGCCAGCAGCGTTCAACAAAATCAGCCCCAGCATTTT
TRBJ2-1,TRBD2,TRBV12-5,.,CASGGLVDEQFF,TGTGCTAGTGGTGGACTAGTCGATGAGCAGTTCTTC
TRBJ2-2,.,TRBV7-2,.,CASSLAFLGGELFF,TGTGCCAGCAGCTTAGCGTTCCTAGGCGGGGAGCTGTTTTTT
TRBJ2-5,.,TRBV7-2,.,CASSPRTGREETQYF,TGTGCCAGCAGCCCGCGGACAGGGAGGGAAGAGACCCAGTACTTC
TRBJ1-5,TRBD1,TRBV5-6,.,CASSFLQGAVEVGQPQHF,TGTGCCAGCAGCTTTTTACAGGGGGCGGTTGAAGTGGGTCAGCCCCAGCATTTT
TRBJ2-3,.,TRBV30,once,CAWSFRADTQYF,TGTGCCTGGAGTTTCAGGGCCGATACGCAGTATTTT
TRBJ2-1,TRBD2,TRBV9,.,CASSVAGLLAGAEQFF,TGTGCCAGCAGCGTAGCTGGTTTGTTAGCGGGAGCCGAGCAGTTCTTC
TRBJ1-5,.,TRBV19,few,CASKGGAQPQHF,TGTGCCAGTAAGGGAGGAGCTCAGCCCCAGCATTTT
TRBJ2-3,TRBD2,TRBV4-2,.,CASSQEWASGRGDTQYF,TGTGCCAGCAGCCAAGAGTGGGCTAGCGGGAGAGGGGATACGCAGTATTTT
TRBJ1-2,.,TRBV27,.,CASSPTGAKGGYTF,TGTGCCAGCAGTCCCACGGGCGCGAAGGGGGGCTACACCTTC
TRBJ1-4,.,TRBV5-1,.,CASSLVAWEGRANEKLFF,TGCGCCAGCAGCTTGGTAGCGTGGGAGGGAAGAGCTAATGAAAAACTGTTTTTT
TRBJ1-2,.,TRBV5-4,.,CASSPPTGEGYTF,TGTGCCAGCAGCCCTCCTACCGGGGAAGGCTACACCTTC
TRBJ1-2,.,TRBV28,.,CASSNSRGVRGYGYTF,TGTGCCAGCAGTAATTCCAGGGGAGTGAGGGGCTATGGCTACACCTTC
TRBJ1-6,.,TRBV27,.,CASRGDFTYNSPLHF,TGTGCCAGCAGGGGGGACTTTACCTATAATTCACCCCTCCACTTT
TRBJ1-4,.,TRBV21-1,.,CASSKVGVRTNEKLFF,TGTGCCAGCAGCAAAGTAGGGGTGAGGACTAATGAAAAACTGTTTTTT
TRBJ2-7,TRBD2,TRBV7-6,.,CASSLTSNSYEQYF,TGTGCCAGCAGCTTGACTAGCAACTCCTACGAGCAGTACTTC
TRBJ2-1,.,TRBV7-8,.,CASSLGPPYNEQFF,TGTGCCAGCAGCTTAGGGCCCCCCTACAATGAGCAGTTCTTC
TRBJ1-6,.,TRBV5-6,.,CASSSRDTIFYNSPLHF,TGTGCCAGCAGCTCCCGGGACACTATCTTCTATAATTCACCCCTCCACTTT
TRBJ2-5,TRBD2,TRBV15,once,CATSPQPRTREETQYF,TGTGCCACCAGCCCCCAGCCCCGGACTAGGGAAGAGACCCAGTACTTC
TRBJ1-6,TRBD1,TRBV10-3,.,CAISPGTAISPLHF,TGTGCCATCAGTCCCGGGACAGCCATTTCACCCCTCCACTTT
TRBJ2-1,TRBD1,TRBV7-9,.,CASSLGQGVRNEQFF,TGTGCCAGCAGCTTAGGACAGGGAGTACGGAATGAGCAGTTCTTC
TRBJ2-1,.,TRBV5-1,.,CASSLPSYNEQFF,TGCGCCAGCAGTTTGCCTAGCTACAATGAGCAGTTCTTC
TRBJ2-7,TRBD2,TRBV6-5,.,CASSLAESSYEQYF,TGTGCCAGCAGTCTAGCGGAGAGCTCCTACGAGCAGTACTTC
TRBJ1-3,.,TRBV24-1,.,CATSDGRGGGNTIYF,TGTGCCACCAGTGACGGCAGGGGAGGGGGAAACACCATATATTTT
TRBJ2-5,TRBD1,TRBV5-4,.,CASSPGQGFETQYF,TGTGCCAGCAGCCCGGGACAGGGGTTCGAGACCCAGTACTTC
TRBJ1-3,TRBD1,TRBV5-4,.,CASSYRGFNTIYF,TGTGCCAGCAGTTACAGGGGGTTCAACACCATATATTTT
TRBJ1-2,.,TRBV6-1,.,CASSEGPANYGYTF,TGTGCCAGCAGTGAAGGGCCAGCTAACTATGGCTACACCTTC
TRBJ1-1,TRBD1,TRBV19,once,CASSSQQGLWGNTEAFF,TGTGCCAGTAGTTCTCAACAGGGGCTTTGGGGGAACACTGAAGCTTTCTTT